The 31 T cell receptor beta chains reported below all come from one sample, sequenced in a study of blood T cell repertoires in COVID-19. Only in-frame clones appear in the TCRdb table, and some are missing; sequencing was by immunoSEQ multiplex PCR. The sample lists about 210,000 clones, about four fifths occurring once. The sequenced sample consisted of peripheral blood. The source of these receptors is a woman between 35 and 50 years old with active or convalescent COVID-19.

V gene TRBV7-2 combines with J gene TRBJ1-5; D uncertain. V was shortened by 1 base and J by 3 bases, with 7 bases between the two germline ends. This CDR3 has 14 amino acids. Germline-derived CDR1 and CDR2 are SGHTA and FQGNSA. The CDR3 loop is CASSLGDSNQPQHF. The CDR3 nucleotides read TGTGCCAGCAGCTTAGGAGACTCCAATCAGCCCCAGCATTTT.

A few counts support this clone. The chain has TRBV12-3 or TRBV12-4 and TRBJ1-2, with TRBD1 matching over 8 bases. With 5 bases clipped from V and 6 bases from J, the junction kept 2 bases outside the gene matches. CDR3 size: 12 residues. In DNA, the CDR3 is TGTGCCAGCAGTCCGACAGGGGATGGCTACACCTTC. This encodes CASSPTGDGYTF.

V and J are TRBV11-3 and TRBJ2-3; 7 bases fit TRBD1. This CDR3 is built from 15 residues. The germline gives CDR1 SGHNT, CDR2 YENEEA. J was trimmed by 5 bases and V by 4 bases; bases with no gene match: 9. The CDR3 DNA reads as TGTGCCAGCAGCTACCTACTAACAGGGGTAGATACGCAGTATTTT. Its protein product is CASSYLLTGVDTQYF.

This clone was seen only a few times. V usage is TRBV7-9 and J usage is TRBJ2-3; TRBD2 aligns across 8 bases. The CDR3 contains 17 residues. Germline V gene data show CDR1 as SEHNR and CDR2 as FQNEAQ (reference sequence). V lost 7 bases and J lost 1; bases outside the gene matches: 13. The DNA for the CDR3 is TGTGCCAGCAATCCAGCGGGAGTAAAAGTGGGCACAGATACGCAGTATTTT. It encodes CASNPAGVKVGTDTQYF.

The genes are TRBV30 and TRBJ2-2, with 7 positions matching TRBD1. CDR1 and CDR2 (germline): GTSNPN, SVGIG (reference sequence). The CDR3 covers 13 residues. Losses at the gene ends were 0 bases for V and 7 bases for J; bases not matched to a gene: 2. This chain's CDR3 is CAWSVQGFGELFF. In DNA, the CDR3 is TGTGCCTGGAGTGTACAGGGGTTCGGGGAGCTGTTTTTT. The entire variable domain, with the rest obtained from reference TRBV30 and TRBJ2-2, is as follows: SQTIHQWPATLVQPVGSPLSLECTVEGTSNPNLYWYRQAAGRGLQLLFYSVGIGQISSEVPQNLSASRPQDRQFILSSKKLLLSDSGFYLCAWSVQGFGELFFGEGSRLTVL.

This chain uses TRBV30 with TRBJ1-2; 9 bases are shared with TRBD1. This CDR3 region has 13 residues. Germline V lookup: CDR1 GTSNPN, CDR2 SVGIG (reference sequence). With V trimmed by 4 bases and J by 5 bases, 5 bases remained unmatched. CDR3: CAWIGQGPYGYTF. The CDR3 coding sequence is TGTGCCTGGATTGGACAGGGGCCATATGGCTACACCTTC.

This clone was recorded only once. Other DNA sequences in this specimen translate into the identical CDR3. The chain employs TRBV19 and TRBJ1-5; possibly TRBD1 for D (6 bases). This CDR3 region has 18 residues. V gave up 0 bases and J gave up 2 bases, with 17 bases separating them. Germline V CDR1 and CDR2: LNHDA, SQIVND (reference sequence). The CDR3 DNA reads TGTGCCAGTAGTATAGACGCCGGGGGGGCAGGGGGCAATCAGCCCCAGCATTTT. This codes for CASSIDAGGAGGNQPQHF.

V gene TRBV6-2 or TRBV6-3 combines with J gene TRBJ1-5; TRBD1 aligns across 10 bases. The CDR3 covers 17 residues. V trimming: 2 bases; J trimming: 0 bases; junction bases outside the gene matches: 4. Germline V gene lookup returns CDR1 MNHEY and CDR2 SVGEGT. DNA of the CDR3: TGTGCCAGCAGTTACGGGGACAGGGGTTCTAGCAATCAGCCCCAGCATTTT. It specifies CASSYGDRGSSNQPQHF.

The CDR3 nucleotides are TGTGCCAGCAGTCCCCGTATAAACACCATATATTTT. Residues: CASSPRINTIYF. The rearrangement joins TRBV12-3 or TRBV12-4 to TRBJ1-3; no firm D call. This CDR3 region has 12 residues. V was shortened by 5 bases and J by 6 bases, with 8 bases between the two germline ends.

The rearrangement links TRBV5-1 to TRBJ2-1, with D maybe TRBD2 (5 bases). Germline assignment: CDR1 SGHRS and CDR2 YFSETQ. With 0 bases removed from V and 15 bases from J, the gap between germline ends came to 13 bases. The CDR3 extends over 12 amino acids. The CDR3 loop reads CASSLDFRESFF. CDR3 in DNA: TGCGCCAGCAGCTTGGATTTTAGGGAGTCGTTCTTC.

The CDR3 DNA reads as TGTGCCAGCTCAGAACAACAGAACACTGAAGCTTTCTTT. It encodes CASSEQQNTEAFF. V and J are TRBV18 and TRBJ1-1; D not certain. CDR3 size: 13 residues. Germline V gene lookup returns CDR1 KGHSH and CDR2 LQKENI. Trimming took off 5 bases at V and 1 base at J, with 8 bases between the two ends.

The chain joins TRBV24-1 to TRBJ1-5; 8 bases match TRBD1. The length of the CDR3 is 15 residues. Per germline, CDR1 KGHDR and CDR2 SFDVKD. The trim removed 3 bases at V and 5 bases at J, leaving 5 bases unmatched. CDR3 residues: CATSDPGQADQPQHF. In DNA, the CDR3 is TGTGCCACCAGTGATCCGGGACAGGCCGATCAGCCCCAGCATTTT.

This clone has only one observation. DNA of the CDR3: TGTGCCTGGAGTGTACACAGGGACGAGCAGTACTTC. This sequence encodes CAWSVHRDEQYF. The V and J genes are TRBV30 and TRBJ2-7, with D perhaps matching TRBD1 (6 bases). CDR3 length: 12 amino acids. Germline V gene sequence: CDR1 GTSNPN, CDR2 SVGIG (reference sequence). V was pared by 0 bases and J by 5 bases, with 8 bases between.

The chain links TRBV29-1 to TRBJ1-1; TRBD1 matches 7 bases. The CDR3 totals 12 residues. V lost 5 bases and J lost 4; bases outside the gene matches: 4. Germline values: CDR1 SQVTM, CDR2 ANQGSEA. CDR3 coding DNA: TGCAGCGTTCACAGGGGCGGCACTGAAGCTTTCTTT. Translation: CSVHRGGTEAFF. The full variable domain, its missing parts supplied by reference TRBV29-1 and TRBJ1-1, is SAVISQKPSRDICQRGTSLTIQCQVDSQVTMMFWYRQQPGQSLTLIATANQGSEATYESGFVIDKFPISRPNLTFSTLTVSNMSPEDSSIYLCSVHRGGTEAFFGQGTRLTVV.

This sequence joins TRBV9 and TRBJ1-6; possibly TRBD1 for D (5 bases). Trimming removed 4 bases from V and 7 bases from J, with 12 bases in between. The CDR3 runs 14 residues. Germline V gene data show CDR1 as SGDLS and CDR2 as YYNGEE. CDR3 nucleotides: TGTGCCAGCAGCAATGGGGGGGTCAATTCACCCCTCCACTTT. Amino acid sequence: CASSNGGVNSPLHF.

The V gene is TRBV6-5, the J gene TRBJ2-2; D is perhaps TRBD1 (5 bases). Between the trimmed V and J ends, which lost 6 bases and 9 bases, there was a span of 17 bases. This CDR3 has 14 residues. Germline CDR1 MNHEY, CDR2 SVGAGI. CDR3 sequence reads: CASRVNQGGWELFF. CDR3 sequence (DNA): TGTGCCAGCAGAGTCAACCAGGGTGGTTGGGAGCTGTTTTTT.

The chain employs TRBV6-2 or TRBV6-3 and TRBJ2-7; D remains unclear. The CDR3 covers 14 residues. The V end was cut by 2 bases, the J end by 1 base, with 9 bases between. Germline values: CDR1 MNHEY, CDR2 SVGEGT. CDR3 bases: TGTGCCAGCAGTTACGCGCGGAAATCCTACGAGCAGTACTTC. Amino acids: CASSYARKSYEQYF.

This chain joins TRBV12-3 or TRBV12-4 and TRBJ2-3; D unresolved. CDR3 size: 12 residues. The V and J ends lost 8 bases and 1 base respectively, with 7 bases between them. The CDR3 sequence is CASGRGTDTQYF. The DNA for the CDR3 is TGTGCCAGCGGGCGAGGCACAGATACGCAGTATTTT.

V gene TRBV27 combines with J gene TRBJ2-7; D unclear. Germline-derived CDR1 and CDR2 are MNHEY and SMNVEV (reference sequence). CDR3 length: 14 amino acids. V dropped 5 bases and J dropped 6 bases, with 17 bases sitting between them. The CDR3 region has the DNA TGTGCCAGCAGTGCCCCGGGTTCGCTAAGCGAGCAGTACTTC. Translated, it gives CASSAPGSLSEQYF.

This chain connects TRBV10-3 to TRBJ2-1, with 8 positions matching TRBD1. The CDR3 extends over 16 amino acids. The ends lost 4 bases at V and 6 bases at J; junction bases unmatched: 11. Per germline, CDR1 ENHRY and CDR2 SYGVKD. The CDR3 region has the DNA TGTGCCATCAGTGGGACGGACAGGGACGGGCGCAATGAGCAGTTCTTC. Amino acid sequence: CAISGTDRDGRNEQFF.

This clone was picked up a small number of times. V is TRBV5-5 and J is TRBJ1-3; D is undetermined. Trimming cost V 1 base and J 0 bases, with 8 bases left between them. The germline V gene has CDR1 SGHKS and CDR2 YYEKEE (reference sequence). The CDR3 spans 15 residues. In nucleotides, the CDR3 is TGTGCCAGCAGCTTGTTTCCCAGCTCTGGAAACACCATATATTTT. This codes for CASSLFPSSGNTIYF.

This sequence joins TRBV30 and TRBJ2-7; a possible D gene is TRBD1 (5 bases). The CDR3 contains 15 residues. CDR1 and CDR2 from the germline V gene are GTSNPN and SVGIG (reference sequence). The V and J ends lost 5 bases and 6 bases respectively, with 23 bases between them. This CDR3 is CAWSLSGFYELEQYF. CDR3 coding DNA: TGTGCCTGGTCCCTATCAGGGTTTTACGAGCTCGAGCAGTACTTC. The whole variable domain, remainder taken from reference TRBV30 and TRBJ2-7, is SQTIHQWPATLVQPVGSPLSLECTVEGTSNPNLYWYRQAAGRGLQLLFYSVGIGQISSEVPQNLSASRPQDRQFILSSKKLLLSDSGFYLCAWSLSGFYELEQYFGPGTRLTVT.

This clone was seen once. The V and J genes are TRBV5-8 and TRBJ1-6; TRBD1 matches 7 bases. CDR1 is SGHTS, CDR2 YDEGEE, per germline. This CDR3 spans 17 amino acids. V lost 0 bases and J lost 11; bases outside the gene matches: 14. The CDR3 sequence: CASSLAGKTGLRAPLHF. The DNA for the CDR3 is TGTGCCAGCAGCTTGGCTGGGAAGACAGGGCTGAGGGCACCCCTCCACTTT.

The gene calls are TRBV7-9 and TRBJ2-6; a possible D gene is TRBD1 (6 bases). The CDR3 has 15 residues. Germline assignment: CDR1 SEHNR and CDR2 FQNEAQ (reference sequence). The V end was cut by 5 bases, the J end by 0 bases, with 8 bases between. In DNA, the CDR3 is TGTGCCAGCAGCCGAGGGGGCTCTGGGGCCAACGTCCTGACTTTC. Translation gives CASSRGGSGANVLTF.

The chain combines TRBV15 with TRBJ1-1, with 9 bases aligning to TRBD1. With 5 bases clipped from V and 4 bases from J, the junction kept 8 bases outside the gene matches. This CDR3 is built from 15 residues. The germline V gene encodes CDR1 LNHNV and CDR2 YYDKDF (reference sequence). The CDR3 DNA is TGTGCCACCAGCGGCGAGGACAGGGGTCTCACTGAAGCTTTCTTT. It is translated as CATSGEDRGLTEAFF.

The V gene is TRBV12-3 or TRBV12-4, the J gene TRBJ1-1, with D tentatively TRBD1 (5 bases). The CDR3 is 13 residues long. The V and J ends lost 3 bases and 6 bases respectively, with 11 bases between them. The CDR3 DNA reads TGTGCCAGCAGTTTGAGGCAGGGCGCTGAAGCTTTCTTT. Translated: CASSLRQGAEAFF.

The rearrangement links TRBV30 to TRBJ1-5; 10 nucleotides align to TRBD1. There are 17 residues in the CDR3. The germline gives CDR1 GTSNPN, CDR2 SVGIG (reference sequence). V lost 0 bases and J lost 1; bases outside the gene matches: 6. This CDR3 reads CAWSVRGQGSSNQPQHF. In DNA form, the CDR3 reads TGTGCCTGGAGTGTACGGGGACAGGGGTCGAGCAATCAGCCCCAGCATTTT.

The genes are TRBV6-5 and TRBJ1-2; TRBD1 might be the D (6 bases). The CDR3 extends over 14 amino acids. The V end was cut by 6 bases, the J end by 4 bases, with 15 bases between. Germline V gives CDR1 MNHEY, CDR2 SVGAGI. Written as DNA, the CDR3 is TGTGCCAGCAGGGCCCGACAGGAGAGCTATGGCTACACCTTC. Translated, it gives CASRARQESYGYTF.

The V and J genes are TRBV4-1 and TRBJ2-3; D is possibly TRBD2 (6 bases). The CDR3 totals 15 residues. V gave up 2 bases and J gave up 4 bases, with 13 bases separating them. Germline lookup yields CDR1 MGHRA and CDR2 YSYEKL. The chain's CDR3 is CASSQFAGLPDTQYF. The CDR3 bases are TGCGCCAGCAGCCAATTTGCGGGACTTCCAGATACGCAGTATTTT.

The chain combines TRBV11-3 with TRBJ1-3; D not certain. The germline V gene has CDR1 SGHNT and CDR2 YENEEA. This CDR3 is 13 amino acids long. With 8 bases removed from V and 3 bases from J, the gap between germline ends came to 11 bases. The chain's CDR3 is CASGGLGGNTIYF. CDR3 coding DNA: TGTGCCAGCGGTGGGCTCGGTGGAAACACCATATATTTT.

CDR3 nucleotide sequence: TGCGCCAGCAGCTGGTCCGGGACAGAGTACGAGCAGTACTTC. This translates into CASSWSGTEYEQYF. This chain uses TRBV5-1 with TRBJ2-7; TRBD1 agrees at 7 bases. Germline CDR1 reads SGHRS; CDR2 reads YFSETQ. This CDR3 comprises 14 residues. The V and J ends lost 3 bases and 4 bases, in that order; junction bases with no gene match: 7.